This TCR beta chain is drawn from a study of cytomegalovirus exposure and HLA in healthy donors (dated 2017 in TCRdb). Background for the entire study: An earlier analysis of 587 of the donors reported 276 Gb of sequence data and 117 million unique TCR beta sequences obtained from about 200 million T cells. About 320 gigabases of sequencing data and 70 million to 85 million unique TCR sequences were included in an early release covering several hundred HLA-typed donors. The genetic ancestry cluster associated with self-reported Caucasian donors included roughly 84% of the roughly 400 genotyped donors. The study aimed to test whether signatures of past pathogen exposure could be identified by cataloging public T cell receptors. The T cell repertoires of some 700 subjects were profiled by immunosequencing and related to cytomegalovirus serostatus. A separate validation cohort of about 110 different subjects was used in addition to the roughly 700-subject first cohort. The study combined high-throughput TCR immunosequencing, statistical association of individual TCRs with disease status, and machine learning to predict cytomegalovirus infection status. A later analysis re-analyzed previously published TCR beta repertoires from 550 to 700 donors and added high-resolution HLA genotyping to study TCR occurrence patterns. In the later analysis, no new phenotypic data were used to find candidate immune exposures; instead, reliance was placed on TCR beta sequences and their occurrence across donors. In an earlier analysis of around 540 of the donors, high-throughput TCR beta sequencing was used to judge whether each TCR beta V gene segment behaved as functional or pseudogenic. Donor age, sex, ethnicity and CMV serostatus were compiled together with the repertoire data. Genome-wide SNP genotypes for about 65% of the 666 donors were used in a later genetic analysis, which treated that subset as a discovery cohort. Every repertoire in the discovery cohort had been generated on one and the same sequencing platform. HLA typing covered class I and class II loci at four-digit resolution. The number of typed donors differed by locus: about 620-640 for A, B, C, DRB1 and DQB1; some 500 for DQA1; approximately 610 for DPA1; and around 470 for DPB1. Because of strong linkage in the cohort, a few DR-DQ haplotypes were treated as single units for association and clustering. Among roughly 400 genotyped donors of the cohort, an average of about 240,000 unique TCR beta nucleotide sequences were sequenced per donor, roughly a sixth of them non-productive.

As for this clone: Its antigen specificity is not known. No qualities accompany the bases; no much larger clone lies one base away.

Here is what the overall study found, with its caveats: Strong co-occurrence of HLA alleles, especially DR and DQ, made assigning TCR associations to individual alleles difficult. Most CMV-associated TCR beta chains appeared to be HLA-restricted in a later analysis, and the HLA associations seemed to be driven largely by CMV exposure. In a later analysis, the rate of TCR association differed among HLA loci, with DRB1 alleles having the most associated TCRs and HLA-C alleles having the fewest. Because counts were too low, more than 15 rarely observed V segments, including chromosome 9 orphons, were left out of the earlier analysis of 500 to 650 of the donors. Because the 87-base-pair reads could not distinguish some IMGT-functional V segments, including TRBV6-2 and TRBV6-3, those segments were excluded. Several of the top co-occurrence clusters appeared to be linked to parvovirus B19, influenza, CMV and Epstein-Barr virus, according to a later analysis. In vitro tests confirmed that a few of the cytomegalovirus-associated TCR beta chains recognize cytomegalovirus antigens. Because some donors lacked HLA typing at each locus, the association tests relied only on the typed subset. A further reported finding was that TCR beta sequences accurately predicted the HLA-A and HLA-B alleles for most subjects in the first cohort. In the study, 164 TCR beta chains were listed as associated with cytomegalovirus. The sequencing pipeline was judged likely to have produced a cluster of highly shared sequence variants as a technical artifact. Across donors, most TCR sequences were observed very rarely, whereas some public TCRs were present in many individuals. Linkage disequilibrium might explain the correlated functional status among segregating V segments, but an unknown experimental factor could not be excluded. The classifier was reported to diagnose cytomegalovirus status with high specificity and sensitivity in both the original and validation cohorts. Presence/absence analyses assumed roughly uniform sequencing depth across donors, an assumption that may not hold. In an earlier analysis of several hundred of the donors, most TCR beta V segments were observed in productive rearrangements about 87% or about 30% of the time, broadly matching IMGT annotations. In a later analysis, 16,951 TCR beta sequences were associated with specific HLA alleles at a false discovery rate of 0.05. V-gene and J-gene trimming of TCR beta chains was associated with a missense DCLRE1C variant in a later genetic analysis, and the association was replicated in an independent cohort. In a later analysis, HLA-associated TCR beta chains were found to be more clonally expanded and to have lower generation probabilities than equally common non-associated chains. The authors suggested that the approach could potentially be extended to other disease states and immunological phenotypes. Immune exposure information for the cohort was limited to CMV serostatus. According to a later genetic analysis, donors in an Asian-associated ancestry cluster had fewer N-insertions in productive TCRs than the roughly 660-donor mean. In this cohort, only TCR beta chains were sequenced, and detectable features were limited by the absence of alpha or paired-chain data.

From its cysteine to its phenylalanine, the CDR3 spans 15 amino acids. Only the CDR3 DNA is retained, 45 bases long and in frame from the first base. The germline V gene sets CDR1 to MGHDK and CDR2 to SYGVNS. V is reduced by 4 bases and J by 1 base, leaving a spacing of 13 bases between them. The library was produced with the immunoSEQ multiplex PCR assay. For the multiplex PCR, a mixture combining 60 forward primers for TCR Vbeta segments and 13 reverse primers for TCR Jbeta segments was used. The CDR3 region of rearranged TCR beta genes was amplified from genomic DNA by a multiplex PCR assay. On the Illumina HiSeq System, the amplified TCR beta libraries were sequenced as 87-base-pair reads. As for the authors' bioinformatics: A later analysis counted some 74 million unique TCR beta chains across the 640 or so repertoires, and about 10 million of these chains were shared by at least two donors. Raw reads were error-corrected and collapsed into unique sequences by a nearest-neighbor algorithm in which closely related sequences were merged to remove PCR and sequencing errors. CDR3 sequences were aligned to IMGT reference sequences to assign V, D and J gene segments. For a sequence to be retained, a match of at least six nucleotides to both a V gene segment and a J gene segment was required. A rearrangement counted as productive if the CDR3 had no stop codons and remained in frame with V and J, and every other rearrangement counted as non-productive. Following IMGT convention, CDR3 was defined as the stretch from the second conserved V-encoded cysteine up to the conserved J-encoded phenylalanine. The earlier analysis of around 640 of the donors excluded sequences that lacked an unambiguous match to a single V gene segment. In an earlier analysis of 450 to 750 of the donors, a V segment was called functional when productive rearrangements were above 56.7%, and segregating when the standard deviation between donors exceeded 5%. A statistical classification framework was developed to diagnose cytomegalovirus status using the catalog of TCR beta chain sequences. V and J gene assignment, in a later analysis, came from comparing TCR nucleotide sequences with IMGT/GENE-DB human TR gene sequences. The TCRdist pipeline was used in a later analysis to assign CDR3 sequences and most-parsimonious VDJ recombination scenarios. In a later analysis, every TCR beta chain was defined by the combination of its CDR3 amino acid sequence and its V-gene family, and reads without a unique V-gene family were dropped. To address suspected cross-contamination and a sequencing artifact, a later analysis removed roughly 640 highly shared, low-generation-probability nucleotide sequences. In a later analysis, a clonal expansion index for each public chain was calculated from normalized within-repertoire ranks of inferred template counts. In a later analysis, generation probabilities were computed using a VDJ recombination model fitted to out-of-frame rearrangements, and the results were checked against IGoR. In a later analysis, hypergeometric tests were used to score TCR-TCR, TCR-HLA and TCR-CMV co-occurrence, with a repertoire-size bias correction applied to TCR pairs. False discovery rates were estimated in a later analysis by permuting HLA or CMV assignments 20 times. A later analysis grouped co-occurring TCRs with DBSCAN, adding TCRdist sequence similarity when clustering within HLA-allele-positive subsets. Co-occurrence clustering excluded repertoires with fewer than 30,000 or more than 120,000 public chains, plus five with anomalous nucleotide sharing. TCRdb limited this immuneACCESS table to in-frame rearrangements with V and J called. A share of clones is missing; checked studies link under half to unresolved V genes, and the rest is unexplained. V and J calls and clone size follow that table, whereas D and trimming were derived from the DNA. The sample data list about 160,000 clones, and nearly 80% of these were observed just once. The top ten hold 2.5% to 3.5% of the sample.

The cohort was made up of approximately 670 healthy bone marrow donors. All cohort members were sampled while nominally healthy, although unrecorded immune exposures were likely present. The donor tested CMV seronegative and was one of the 352 seronegative cohort members. A peripheral blood sample was provided by each donor, and peripheral blood mononuclear cells were used for TCR beta sequencing. The Qiagen DNeasy Blood Extraction Kit was used to extract genomic DNA from the blood cell samples. Sequences were obtained from PBMCs. This clonotype was obtained from a woman aged 40 to 50 in good health and CMV-seronegative. The sequence joins TRBV25-1 to TRBJ1-2; TRBD1 is a possible D gene, resting on 6 matching bases. The CDR3 reads CASSVGHPLNYGYTF. At the DNA level, the sequence is TGTGCCAGCAGTGTGGGACACCCCCTTAACTATGGCTACACCTTC.